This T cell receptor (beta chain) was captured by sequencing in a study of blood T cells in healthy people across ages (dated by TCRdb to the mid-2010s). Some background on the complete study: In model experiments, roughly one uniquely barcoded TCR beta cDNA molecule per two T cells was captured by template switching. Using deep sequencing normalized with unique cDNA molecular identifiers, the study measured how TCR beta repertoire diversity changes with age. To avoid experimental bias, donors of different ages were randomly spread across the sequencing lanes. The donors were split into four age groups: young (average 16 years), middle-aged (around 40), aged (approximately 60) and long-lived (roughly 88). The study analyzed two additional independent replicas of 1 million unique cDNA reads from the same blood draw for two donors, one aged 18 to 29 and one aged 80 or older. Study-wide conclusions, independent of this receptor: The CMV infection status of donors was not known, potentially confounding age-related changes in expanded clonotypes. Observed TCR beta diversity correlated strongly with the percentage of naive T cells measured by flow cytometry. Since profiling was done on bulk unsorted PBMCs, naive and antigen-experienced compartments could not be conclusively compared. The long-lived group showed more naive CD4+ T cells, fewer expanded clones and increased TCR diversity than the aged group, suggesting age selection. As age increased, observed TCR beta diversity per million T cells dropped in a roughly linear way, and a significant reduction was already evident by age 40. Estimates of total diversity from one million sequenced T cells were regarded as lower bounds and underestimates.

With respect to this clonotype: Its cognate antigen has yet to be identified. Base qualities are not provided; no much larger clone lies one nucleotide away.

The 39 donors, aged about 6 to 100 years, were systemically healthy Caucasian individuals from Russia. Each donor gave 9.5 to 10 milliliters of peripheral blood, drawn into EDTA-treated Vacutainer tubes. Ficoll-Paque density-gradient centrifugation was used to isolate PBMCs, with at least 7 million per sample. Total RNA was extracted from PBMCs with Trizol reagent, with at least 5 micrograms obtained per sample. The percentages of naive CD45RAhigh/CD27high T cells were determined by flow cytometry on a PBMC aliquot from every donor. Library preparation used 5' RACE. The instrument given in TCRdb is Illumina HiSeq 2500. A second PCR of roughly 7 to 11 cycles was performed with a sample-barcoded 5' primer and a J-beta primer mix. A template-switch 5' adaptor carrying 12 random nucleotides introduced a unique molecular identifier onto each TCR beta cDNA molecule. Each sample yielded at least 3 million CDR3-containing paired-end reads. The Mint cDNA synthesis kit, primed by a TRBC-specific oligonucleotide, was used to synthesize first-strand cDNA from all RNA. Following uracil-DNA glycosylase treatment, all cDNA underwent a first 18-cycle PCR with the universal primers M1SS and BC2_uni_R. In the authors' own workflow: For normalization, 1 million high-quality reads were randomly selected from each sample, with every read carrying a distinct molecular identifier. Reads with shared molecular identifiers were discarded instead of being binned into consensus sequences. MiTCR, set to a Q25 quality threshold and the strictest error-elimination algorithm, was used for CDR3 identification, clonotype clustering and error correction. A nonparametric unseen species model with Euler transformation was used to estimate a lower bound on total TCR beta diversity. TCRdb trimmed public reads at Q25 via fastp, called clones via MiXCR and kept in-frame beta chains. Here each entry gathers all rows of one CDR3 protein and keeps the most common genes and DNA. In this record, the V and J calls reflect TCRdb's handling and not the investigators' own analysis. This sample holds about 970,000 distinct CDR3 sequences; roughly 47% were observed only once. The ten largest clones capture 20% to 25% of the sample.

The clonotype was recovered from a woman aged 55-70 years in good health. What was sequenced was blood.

The nucleotides are TGTGCCAGCACCCTAGCGGGAGAGCACACCGGGGAGCTGTTTTTT. Its product reads: CASTLAGEHTGELFF. The V gene is TRBV5-4 and the J gene is TRBJ2-2; a stretch of 10 junction bases matches TRBD2. The CDR3 holds 15 amino acids from the cysteine to the phenylalanine. The kept DNA is CDR3 alone, 45 bases in frame from the first base. Trimmed from V: 6 bases; trimmed from J: 3 bases; junction bases lacking a gene match: 5. According to the germline V gene (reference sequence), CDR1 reads SGHNT and CDR2 reads YYREEE.